A selection of T cell receptor beta chains follows, all from one sample in a study of blood T cell repertoires in COVID-19. Produced via immunoSEQ multiplex PCR; TCRdb's table is partial and in-frame only. This repertoire shows 250,000 or so clones, approximately 89% found once; its top ten account for roughly 6.8%. The sample was peripheral blood. Source of these receptors: a woman aged 25 to 45 with COVID-19, enrolled during active disease. CDR3s include the opening cysteine and the closing phenylalanine or tryptophan. D genes are given only for firm matches. Some rows have no size entry. The others give once, few or many, or a class for an expanded clone.

D gene,clone size,J gene,V gene,CDR3 DNA,CDR3 protein
NA,NA,TRBJ2-3,TRBV3-1/TRBV3-2,TGTGCCAGCAGCCGGGCAGGGAGCACAGATACGCAGTATTTT,CASSRAGSTDTQYF
TRBD2,NA,TRBJ2-3,TRBV6-4,TGTGCCAGCAGTGACTCGGCTAGCGGCACCTACTCAGATACGCAGTATTTT,CASSDSASGTYSDTQYF
TRBD1,NA,TRBJ1-1,TRBV6-5,TGTGCCAGCAGGTACTACGCGGGGACAGGTTACACTGAAGCTTTCTTT,CASRYYAGTGYTEAFF
NA,NA,TRBJ1-3,TRBV28,TGTGCCAGCAGTCGCTGGGGCGCGAACACCATATATTTT,CASSRWGANTIYF
NA,NA,TRBJ2-1,TRBV4-3,TGCGCCAGCAGCCAAGTTAGCGGCCCCTACAATGAGCAGTTCTTC,CASSQVSGPYNEQFF
TRBD1,NA,TRBJ1-5,TRBV19,TGTGCCAGTAGTACAGGAGGGGGCTATCAGCCCCAGCATTTT,CASSTGGGYQPQHF
NA,NA,TRBJ2-3,TRBV27,TGTGCCAGCAGTTTACTGGGATCGGGGGTAGATACGCAGTATTTT,CASSLLGSGVDTQYF
NA,NA,TRBJ2-3,TRBV12-5,TGTGCTAGTGGTTTGGTACTGGGGGGGCGCGCAGATACGCAGTATTTT,CASGLVLGGRADTQYF
TRBD1,NA,TRBJ1-4,TRBV18,TGTGCCAGCTCACCGGGACAGGCGGCCGAAAAACTGTTTTTT,CASSPGQAAEKLFF
TRBD2,NA,TRBJ2-1,TRBV10-3,TGTGCCATCAGTGAAGGTGAGGGAGGGTCCAATGAGCAGTTCTTC,CAISEGEGGSNEQFF
TRBD1,NA,TRBJ1-6,TRBV6-2/TRBV6-3,TGTGCCAGCAGCCGGGGACAGGACTCACCCCTCCACTTT,CASSRGQDSPLHF
TRBD2,NA,TRBJ2-2,TRBV6-6,TGTGCCAGCAGTCGCCTATCCGTAGCGGGAGGCCTAAACACCGGGGAGCTGTTTTTT,CASSRLSVAGGLNTGELFF
TRBD1,NA,TRBJ2-1,TRBV7-2,TGTGCCAGCAGCCCCCGGACAGGGACCCGCAATGAGCAGTTCTTC,CASSPRTGTRNEQFF
TRBD1,NA,TRBJ1-2,TRBV9,TGTGCCAGCAGCGAGGAGGAGGGGGCGACGGGAAGGGGCTACACCTTC,CASSEEEGATGRGYTF
TRBD1,once,TRBJ1-6,TRBV14,TGTGCCAGCAGCCAAGAGACAGGGATATTGGATTCACCCCTCCACTTT,CASSQETGILDSPLHF
NA,NA,TRBJ2-5,TRBV29-1,TGCAGCGTTGAACAGGGACAAACCCAGTACTTC,CSVEQGQTQYF
NA,NA,TRBJ2-3,TRBV5-8,TGTGCCAGCAGCCAGAGGGTACTGCGCACAGATACGCAGTATTTT,CASSQRVLRTDTQYF
TRBD2,NA,TRBJ2-1,TRBV7-8,TGTGCCAGCAGCGCTGGACTAGCGGGGAACAATGAGCAGTTCTTC,CASSAGLAGNNEQFF
NA,once,TRBJ2-3,TRBV6-4,TGTGCCAGCAGTGACTCGCAGACAGATACGCAGTATTTT,CASSDSQTDTQYF
NA,few,TRBJ1-2,TRBV9,TGTGCCAGCAGCGTACAGGGGTATGGCTACACCTTC,CASSVQGYGYTF
TRBD2,NA,TRBJ2-3,TRBV6-6,TGTGCCAGCAGTTACTCGATAGCGGGGCCCACAGATACGCAGTATTTT,CASSYSIAGPTDTQYF
TRBD1,once,TRBJ2-7,TRBV2,TGTGCCAGCAGGGCACAGACAGGGGGATACGAGCAGTACTTC,CASRAQTGGYEQYF
TRBD1,NA,TRBJ1-1,TRBV29-1,TGCAGCGTAAAAAGGGACAGTGAAGCTTTCTTT,CSVKRDSEAFF
TRBD1,NA,TRBJ1-1,TRBV6-2/TRBV6-3,TGTGCCAGCAGTTACTCCGGGACAGGGAAAGCTTTCTTT,CASSYSGTGKAFF
TRBD1,NA,TRBJ1-3,TRBV6-5,TGTGCCAGCTCCCCACAGGGGCCGACTGGAAACACCATATATTTT,CASSPQGPTGNTIYF
TRBD1,NA,TRBJ1-6,TRBV28,TGTGCCAGCAGTCCCCCGACAGGGCTCGGTAATAATTCACCCCTCCACTTT,CASSPPTGLGNNSPLHF
TRBD1,NA,TRBJ2-2,TRBV7-9,TGTGCCAGCAGCCACACGTCCGGGACAGGGGTTTCCGGGGAGCTGTTTTTT,CASSHTSGTGVSGELFF
NA,NA,TRBJ2-3,TRBV4-3,TGCGCCAGCAGCCAAGTCGCACTCTCCGATACGCAGTATTTT,CASSQVALSDTQYF
NA,NA,TRBJ1-2,TRBV7-2,TGTGCCAGCAGCTTAGCTCGGCAGCGTAACTATGGCTACACCTTC,CASSLARQRNYGYTF
NA,NA,TRBJ2-2,TRBV7-8,TGTGCCAGCAGCTTAGTTAGGGGTACCGGGGAGCTGTTTTTT,CASSLVRGTGELFF
NA,once,TRBJ1-3,TRBV2,TGTGCCAGCAGTCAATCAGGGGTTGGAAACACCATATATTTT,CASSQSGVGNTIYF
NA,NA,TRBJ1-2,TRBV2,TGTGCCAGCAAGGGCAGGGACTACGTTGGCTACACCTTC,CASKGRDYVGYTF
TRBD1,NA,TRBJ2-7,TRBV10-3,TGTGCCATCAGTGAACCCGGACAGGGGGGTGGGGAGCAGTACTTC,CAISEPGQGGGEQYF
NA,NA,TRBJ1-1,TRBV6-5,TGTGCCAGCAGTTATCCGACAGGCATGAACACTGAAGCTTTCTTT,CASSYPTGMNTEAFF
NA,NA,TRBJ2-4,TRBV27,TGTGCCAGCAGACGGGGATCTGAAAACATTCAGTACTTC,CASRRGSENIQYF
TRBD2,NA,TRBJ2-1,TRBV19,TGTGCCAGCACCGAAACTAGCGGAGCCTACAATGAGCAGTTCTTC,CASTETSGAYNEQFF
TRBD2,NA,TRBJ2-7,TRBV7-9,TGTGCCACCGCCGGTAGCGGGGGGAGTTCCTACGAGCAGTACTTC,CATAGSGGSSYEQYF
NA,NA,TRBJ2-7,TRBV11-3,TGTGCCAGCAGCTTAGACGGAGACAGCTCCTACGAGCAGTACTTC,CASSLDGDSSYEQYF
TRBD1,NA,TRBJ1-5,TRBV30,TGTGCCTGGAGTCAAGGGGGCCATCAGCCCCAGCATTTT,CAWSQGGHQPQHF
NA,NA,TRBJ2-1,TRBV3-1/TRBV3-2,TGTGCCAGCAGCCTTGTCGCGTCCGAAGTGAGTGAGCAGTTCTTC,CASSLVASEVSEQFF
TRBD2,NA,TRBJ2-1,TRBV19,TGTGCCAGTAGTACCCGGGGGGATCCACTATACAATGAGCAGTTCTTC,CASSTRGDPLYNEQFF
NA,NA,TRBJ2-7,TRBV28,TGTGCCAGCAGTTTACAACAGGGAATCGCCGAGCAGTACTTC,CASSLQQGIAEQYF
NA,NA,TRBJ2-1,TRBV12-3/TRBV12-4,TGTGCCAGCACTTCCGAGCTCTACAATGAGCAGTTCTTC,CASTSELYNEQFF
NA,NA,TRBJ1-2,TRBV13,TGTGCCAGCAGCTTAGTGGGAGGGGCCTATGGCTACACCTTC,CASSLVGGAYGYTF
NA,NA,TRBJ2-3,TRBV7-2,TGTGCCAGCAGCTTAATGGGAGGTAGAAGCACAGATACGCAGTATTTT,CASSLMGGRSTDTQYF
TRBD1,NA,TRBJ1-1,TRBV2,TGTGCCGGACAGGATCACGGAACTGAAGCTTTCTTT,CAGQDHGTEAFF
TRBD2,NA,TRBJ2-2,TRBV19,TGTGCCAGTGAAGGGGGCGCTAGCGGGAGCACCGGGGAGCTGTTTTTT,CASEGGASGSTGELFF
NA,NA,TRBJ1-2,TRBV11-2,TGTGCCAGCAGCTTACGGGGGGCTAACTATGGCTACACCTTC,CASSLRGANYGYTF
NA,NA,TRBJ1-4,TRBV5-8,TGTGCCAGCAGGTTAACAGGCCTTAATGAAAAACTGTTTTTT,CASRLTGLNEKLFF